This TCR beta chain originates from a study of blood T cell repertoires in COVID-19. Trimming took 2 bases from V and 2 from J; bases not matched to a gene: 16. The germline V gene encodes CDR1 MNHEY and CDR2 SMNVEV (reference sequence). CDR3 length: 19 residues. The sample holds one count of this clone. Some clones are missing from TCRdb's copy, which holds only in-frame ones; the method was immunoSEQ multiplex PCR. The repertoire consists of roughly 290,000 clones, with more than 65% occurring once and the leading ten covering 15% to 17%. The source of this sequence is a person between 70 and 80 years old with COVID-19, enrolled during active disease. V usage is TRBV27 and J usage is TRBJ2-3; 7 bases fit TRBD1. Specimen: peripheral blood. The CDR3 spells CASSLARERGLGLTDTQYF. Written as DNA, the CDR3 is TGTGCCAGCAGTTTAGCTCGGGAAAGGGGGCTGGGCCTCACAGATACGCAGTATTTT.